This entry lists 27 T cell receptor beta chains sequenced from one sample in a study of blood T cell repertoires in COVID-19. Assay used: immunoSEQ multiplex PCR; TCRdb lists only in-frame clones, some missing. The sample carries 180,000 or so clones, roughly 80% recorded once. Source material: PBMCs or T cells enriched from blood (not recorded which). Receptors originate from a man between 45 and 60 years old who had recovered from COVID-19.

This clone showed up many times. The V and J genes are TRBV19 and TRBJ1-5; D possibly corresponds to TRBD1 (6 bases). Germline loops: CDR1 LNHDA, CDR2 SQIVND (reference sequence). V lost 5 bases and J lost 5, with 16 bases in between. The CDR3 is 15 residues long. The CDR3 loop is CASSFSTGAYQPQHF. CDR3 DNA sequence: TGTGCCAGTAGTTTCTCGACAGGTGCCTATCAGCCCCAGCATTTT.

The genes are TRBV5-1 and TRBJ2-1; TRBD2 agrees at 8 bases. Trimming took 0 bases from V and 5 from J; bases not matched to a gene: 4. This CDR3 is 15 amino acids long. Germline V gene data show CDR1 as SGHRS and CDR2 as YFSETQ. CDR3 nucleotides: TGCGCCAGCAGCTTGGAGGGACTAGGCCACAATGAGCAGTTCTTC. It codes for CASSLEGLGHNEQFF.

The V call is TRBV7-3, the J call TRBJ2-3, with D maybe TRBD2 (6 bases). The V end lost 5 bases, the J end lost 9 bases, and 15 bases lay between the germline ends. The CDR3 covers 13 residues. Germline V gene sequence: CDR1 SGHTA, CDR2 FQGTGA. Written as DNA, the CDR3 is TGTGCCAGCAGCGACCTTCCGGGAGAGACGCAGTATTTT. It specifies CASSDLPGETQYF.

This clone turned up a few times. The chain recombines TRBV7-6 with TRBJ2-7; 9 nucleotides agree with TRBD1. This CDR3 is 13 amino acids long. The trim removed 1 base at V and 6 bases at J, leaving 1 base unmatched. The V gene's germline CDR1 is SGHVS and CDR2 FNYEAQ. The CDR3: CASSLGGQGEQYF. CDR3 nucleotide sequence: TGTGCCAGCAGCTTAGGGGGACAGGGCGAGCAGTACTTC.

In DNA, the CDR3 is TGTGCCAGCAGCTTCTCAGGGTCGGATGGCTACACCTTC. Translating it yields CASSFSGSDGYTF. The chain combines TRBV11-3 with TRBJ1-2; a weak D match, TRBD1 (5 bases). The CDR3 has 13 residues. Deletions cut 3 bases from V and 6 bases from J, with 11 bases between. Germline V gives CDR1 SGHNT, CDR2 YENEEA.

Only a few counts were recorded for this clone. The CDR3 sequence: CASSIGGLAARGQYF. Here the CDR3 DNA reads TGTGCCAGTAGTATAGGAGGCTTGGCGGCTCGAGGGCAGTACTTC. The J gene is TRBJ2-7, the V gene TRBV19; D not resolved. CDR3 length equals 15 residues. V lost 1 base and J lost 9, with 19 bases in between. Germline CDR1 and CDR2: LNHDA and SQIVND (reference sequence).

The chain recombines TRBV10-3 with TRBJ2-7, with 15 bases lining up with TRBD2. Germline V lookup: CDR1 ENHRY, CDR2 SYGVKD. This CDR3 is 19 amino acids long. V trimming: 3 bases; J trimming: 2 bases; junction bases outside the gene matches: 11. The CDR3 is CAISDLGLAGGEDTYEQYF. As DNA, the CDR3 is TGTGCCATCAGTGACCTCGGACTAGCGGGAGGGGAGGACACCTACGAGCAGTACTTC.

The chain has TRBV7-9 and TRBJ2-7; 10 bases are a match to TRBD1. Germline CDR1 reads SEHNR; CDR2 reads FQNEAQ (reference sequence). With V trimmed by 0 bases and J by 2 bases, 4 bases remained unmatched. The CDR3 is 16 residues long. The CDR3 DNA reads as TGTGCCAGCAGCTTAGCGGGGGGACAGGGGACCTACGAGCAGTACTTC. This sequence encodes CASSLAGGQGTYEQYF.

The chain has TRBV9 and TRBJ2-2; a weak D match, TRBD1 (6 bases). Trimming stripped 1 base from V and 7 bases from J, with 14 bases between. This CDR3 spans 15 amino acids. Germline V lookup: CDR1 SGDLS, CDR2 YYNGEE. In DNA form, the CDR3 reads TGTGCCAGCAGCGTATATTCGCAGGGGAACGGGGAGCTGTTTTTT. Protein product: CASSVYSQGNGELFF.

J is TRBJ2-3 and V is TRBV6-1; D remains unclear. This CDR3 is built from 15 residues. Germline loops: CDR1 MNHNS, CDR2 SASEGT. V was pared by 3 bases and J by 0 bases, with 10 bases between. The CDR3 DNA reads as TGTGCCAGCAGTGAGTTTCAGGCTAGCACAGATACGCAGTATTTT. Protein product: CASSEFQASTDTQYF.

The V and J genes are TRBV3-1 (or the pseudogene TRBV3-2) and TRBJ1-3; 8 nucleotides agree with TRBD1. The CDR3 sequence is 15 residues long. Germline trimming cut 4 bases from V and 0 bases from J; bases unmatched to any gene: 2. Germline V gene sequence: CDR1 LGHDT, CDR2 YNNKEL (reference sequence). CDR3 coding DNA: TGTGCCAGCAGCCTTACAGGGGGCTCTGGAAACACCATATATTTT. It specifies CASSLTGGSGNTIYF.

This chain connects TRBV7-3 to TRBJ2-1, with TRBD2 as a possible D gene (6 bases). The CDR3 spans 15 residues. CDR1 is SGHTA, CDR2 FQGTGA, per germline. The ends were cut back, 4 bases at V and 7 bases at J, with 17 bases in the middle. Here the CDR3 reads CASSSDGWGRNEQFF. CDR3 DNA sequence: TGTGCCAGCAGCTCGGACGGCTGGGGGAGGAATGAGCAGTTCTTC.

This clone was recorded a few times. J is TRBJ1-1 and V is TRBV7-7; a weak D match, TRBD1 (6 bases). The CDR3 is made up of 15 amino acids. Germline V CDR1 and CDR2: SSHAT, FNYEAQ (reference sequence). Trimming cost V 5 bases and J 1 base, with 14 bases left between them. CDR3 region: CASSPLGGANTEAFF. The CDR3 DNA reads TGTGCCAGCAGCCCTCTAGGGGGGGCGAACACTGAAGCTTTCTTT.

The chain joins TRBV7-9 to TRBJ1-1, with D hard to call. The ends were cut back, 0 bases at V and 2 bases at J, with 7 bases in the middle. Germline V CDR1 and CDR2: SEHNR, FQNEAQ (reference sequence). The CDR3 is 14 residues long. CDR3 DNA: TGTGCCAGCAGCTTAGCGCTCGGTAACACTGAAGCTTTCTTT. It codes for CASSLALGNTEAFF. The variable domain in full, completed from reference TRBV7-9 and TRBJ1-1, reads DTGVSQNPRHKITKRGQNVTFRCDPISEHNRLYWYRQTLGQGPEFLTYFQNEAQLEKSRLLSDRFSAERPKGSFSTLEIQRTEQGDSAMYLCASSLALGNTEAFFGQGTRLTVV.

As DNA, the CDR3 is TGTGCCAGCAGTTACCTGGCAGGGGGCGCAGGATCACCCCTCCACTTT. As protein: CASSYLAGGAGSPLHF. V gene TRBV6-2 or TRBV6-3 combines with J gene TRBJ1-6; TRBD1 aligns across 8 bases. V dropped 2 bases and J dropped 10; count of bases not matched to a gene: 10. The CDR3 is made up of 16 amino acids. Germline V gives CDR1 MNHEY, CDR2 SVGEGT.

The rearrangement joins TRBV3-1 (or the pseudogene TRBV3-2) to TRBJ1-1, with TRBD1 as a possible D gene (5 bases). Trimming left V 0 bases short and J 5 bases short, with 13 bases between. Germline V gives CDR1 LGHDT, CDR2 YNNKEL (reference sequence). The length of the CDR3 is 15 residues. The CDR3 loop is CASSQDGGSRTEAFF. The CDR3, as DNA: TGTGCCAGCAGCCAAGATGGGGGGTCGAGGACTGAAGCTTTCTTT.

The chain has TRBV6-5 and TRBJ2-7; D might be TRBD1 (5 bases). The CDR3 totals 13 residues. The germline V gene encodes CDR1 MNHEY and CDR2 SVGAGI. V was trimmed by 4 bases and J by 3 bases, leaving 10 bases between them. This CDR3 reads CASSSDTRYEQYF. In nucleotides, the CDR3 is TGTGCCAGCAGTTCGGACACCCGCTACGAGCAGTACTTC.

The CDR3: CASSPQGASGASTDTQYF. The DNA of the CDR3 is TGTGCCAGCAGCCCACAGGGGGCCAGCGGGGCTAGCACAGATACGCAGTATTTT. This chain uses TRBV28 with TRBJ2-3; 9 nucleotides match TRBD1. The CDR3 spans 18 residues. V trimming: 6 bases; J trimming: 0 bases; junction bases outside the gene matches: 13. Germline V gene data show CDR1 as MDHEN and CDR2 as SYDVKM.

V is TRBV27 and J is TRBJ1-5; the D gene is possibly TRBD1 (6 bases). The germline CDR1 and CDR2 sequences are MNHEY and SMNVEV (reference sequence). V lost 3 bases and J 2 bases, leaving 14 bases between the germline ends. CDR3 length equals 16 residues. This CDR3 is CASSLGSGVGNQPQHF. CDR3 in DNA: TGTGCCAGCAGTTTGGGGTCAGGGGTTGGCAATCAGCCCCAGCATTTT.

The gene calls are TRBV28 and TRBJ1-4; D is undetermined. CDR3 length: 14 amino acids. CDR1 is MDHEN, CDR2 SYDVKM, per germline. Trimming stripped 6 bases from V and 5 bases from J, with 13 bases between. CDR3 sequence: CASSPSLTNEKLFF. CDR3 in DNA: TGTGCCAGCAGCCCGTCGTTGACAAATGAAAAACTGTTTTTT.

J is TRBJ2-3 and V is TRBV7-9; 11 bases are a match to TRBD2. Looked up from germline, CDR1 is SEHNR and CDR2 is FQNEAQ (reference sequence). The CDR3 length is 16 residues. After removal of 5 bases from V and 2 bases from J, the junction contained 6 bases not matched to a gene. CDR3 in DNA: TGTGCCAGCAGCGCCGTAGCGGGGGGGCCCACAGATACGCAGTATTTT. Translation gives CASSAVAGGPTDTQYF.

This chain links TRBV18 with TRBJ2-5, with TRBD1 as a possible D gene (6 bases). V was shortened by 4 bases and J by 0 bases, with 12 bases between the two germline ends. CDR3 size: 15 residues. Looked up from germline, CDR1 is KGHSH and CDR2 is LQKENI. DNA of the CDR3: TGTGCCAGCTCACGATACCGGGACAACCAAGAGACCCAGTACTTC. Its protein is CASSRYRDNQETQYF.

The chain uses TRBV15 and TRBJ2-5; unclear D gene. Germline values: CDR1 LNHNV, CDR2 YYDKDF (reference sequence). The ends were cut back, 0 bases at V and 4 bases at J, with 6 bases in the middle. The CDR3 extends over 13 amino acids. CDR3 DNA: TGTGCCACCAGCAGAGACGGGTCAGAGACCCAGTACTTC. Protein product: CATSRDGSETQYF.

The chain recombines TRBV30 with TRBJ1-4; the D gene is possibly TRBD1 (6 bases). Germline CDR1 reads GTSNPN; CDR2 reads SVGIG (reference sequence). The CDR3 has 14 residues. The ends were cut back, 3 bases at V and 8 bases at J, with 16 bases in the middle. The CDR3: CAWRPQGLWEKLFF. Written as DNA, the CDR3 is TGTGCCTGGAGACCTCAGGGGTTGTGGGAAAAACTGTTTTTT.

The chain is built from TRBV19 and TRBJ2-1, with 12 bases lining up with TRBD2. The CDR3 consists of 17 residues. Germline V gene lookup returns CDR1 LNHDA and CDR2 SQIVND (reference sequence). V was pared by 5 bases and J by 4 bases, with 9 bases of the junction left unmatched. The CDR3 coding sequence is TGTGCCAGTAGTGTAGGGACTAGCGGGCGGAATTACAATGAGCAGTTCTTC. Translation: CASSVGTSGRNYNEQFF.

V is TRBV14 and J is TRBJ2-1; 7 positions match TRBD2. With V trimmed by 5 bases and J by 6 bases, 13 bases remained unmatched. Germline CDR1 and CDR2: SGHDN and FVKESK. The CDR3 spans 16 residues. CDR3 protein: CASSKRAGTPSNEQFF. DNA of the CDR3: TGTGCCAGCAGCAAAAGAGCGGGGACCCCCTCCAATGAGCAGTTCTTC.

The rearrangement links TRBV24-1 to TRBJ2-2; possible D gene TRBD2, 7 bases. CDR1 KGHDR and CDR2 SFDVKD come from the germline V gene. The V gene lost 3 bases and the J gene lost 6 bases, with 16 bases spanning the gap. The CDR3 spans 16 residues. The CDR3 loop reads CATSDVGGRFAGELFF. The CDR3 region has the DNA TGTGCCACCAGTGATGTCGGGGGGCGGTTCGCCGGGGAGCTGTTTTTT.